One and the same sample provided the 27 T cell receptor beta chains below, sequenced in a study of blood T cell repertoires in COVID-19. Assay: immunoSEQ multiplex PCR; the TCRdb copy retains only in-frame clones and omits some. The table has hundreds of thousands of clones, 80% to 90% seen once; the top ten hold roughly 10%. The sequenced sample was peripheral blood. Source of these receptors: a woman aged 45-60 years who had recovered from COVID-19.

The chain combines TRBV7-7 with TRBJ2-5; tentative D call: TRBD2 (5 bases). Trimming left V 1 base short and J 5 bases short, with 14 bases between. The CDR3 sequence is 15 residues long. Germline V gene lookup returns CDR1 SSHAT and CDR2 FNYEAQ (reference sequence). This CDR3 reads CASSLGTGWEETQYF. The CDR3 nucleotides read TGTGCCAGCAGCTTAGGGACTGGCTGGGAGGAGACCCAGTACTTC.

This clone has only one observation. The rearrangement joins TRBV20-1 to TRBJ1-1, with D uncertain. V was shortened by 2 bases and J by 6 bases, with 7 bases between the two germline ends. Germline assignment: CDR1 DFQATT and CDR2 SNEGSKA (reference sequence). The CDR3 runs to 11 residues. CDR3 amino acids: CSARRSAEAFF. For the CDR3, the DNA is TGCAGTGCTAGACGCAGCGCTGAAGCTTTCTTT.

In the case of this clone: Other DNA sequences in the sample encode the same CDR3. The chain joins TRBV9 to TRBJ1-2, with TRBD1 identical over 9 bases. The length of the CDR3 is 15 residues. The V and J ends lost 0 bases and 4 bases, in that order; junction bases with no gene match: 4. CDR1 is SGDLS, CDR2 YYNGEE, per germline. The CDR3 DNA is TGTGCCAGCAGCGTAGCTACGGGACAGGGCTATGGCTACACCTTC. Translation: CASSVATGQGYGYTF.

This sequence joins TRBV28 and TRBJ2-7; 10 positions agree with TRBD2. Germline V CDR1 and CDR2: MDHEN, SYDVKM. V lost 3 bases and J lost 5; bases outside the gene matches: 16. This CDR3 is 18 amino acids long. The CDR3 DNA follows: TGTGCCAGCAGTTTTTCGCCCTGGAGCGGGGGGGCCGCAAACGAGCAGTACTTC. This translates into CASSFSPWSGGAANEQYF.

V usage is TRBV7-9 and J usage is TRBJ2-1; 10 positions match TRBD2. J was trimmed by 7 bases and V by 5 bases; bases with no gene match: 8. Germline V gene data show CDR1 as SEHNR and CDR2 as FQNEAQ (reference sequence). CDR3 length equals 15 residues. CDR3 DNA sequence: TGTGCCAGCAGCCCCCCCGGGACTAGCGTTAATGAGCAGTTCTTC. Its translation is CASSPPGTSVNEQFF.

The genes are TRBV27 and TRBJ2-3, with 8 bases fitting TRBD2. V lost 2 bases to trimming and J lost 2 bases; unmatched junction nucleotides: 3. Germline values: CDR1 MNHEY, CDR2 SMNVEV (reference sequence). The CDR3 runs to 15 residues. The CDR3 here is CASSLAGGSTDTQYF. CDR3 sequence (DNA): TGTGCCAGCAGTTTAGCGGGGGGCTCCACAGATACGCAGTATTTT.

The gene calls are TRBV5-1 and TRBJ2-7, with D unclear. CDR1 is SGHRS, CDR2 YFSETQ, per germline. This CDR3 has 16 residues. V dropped 4 bases and J dropped 2 bases, with 19 bases sitting between them. CDR3 sequence: CASSPLVLAETYEQYF. In nucleotides, the CDR3 is TGCGCCAGCAGCCCCCTGGTTCTTGCGGAAACCTACGAGCAGTACTTC.

The CDR3 sequence: CASSQDFGDYEQYF. The CDR3 bases are TGCGCCAGCAGCCAAGATTTTGGAGACTACGAGCAGTACTTC. The V gene is TRBV4-3, the J gene TRBJ2-7; D not certain. V gave up 0 bases and J gave up 3 bases, with 9 bases separating them. From germline, CDR1 is LGHNA and CDR2 YSLEER. The CDR3 is 14 residues long.

J is TRBJ1-1 and V is TRBV18, with 8 nucleotides matching TRBD1. V shed 6 bases, J shed 0 bases, and the junction held 12 bases outside the gene matches. CDR1 and CDR2 (germline): KGHSH, LQKENI. The CDR3 is 17 residues long. CDR3 in amino acids: CASSPAVVRGLNTEAFF. The CDR3 DNA reads TGTGCCAGCTCCCCGGCCGTCGTCAGGGGGCTGAACACTGAAGCTTTCTTT. Drawing the rest from reference TRBV18 and TRBJ1-1, the complete variable domain is NAGVMQNPRHLVRRRGQEARLRCSPMKGHSHVYWYRQLPEEGLKFMVYLQKENIIDESGMPKERFSAEFPKEGPSILRIQQVVRGDSAAYFCASSPAVVRGLNTEAFFGQGTRLTVV.

The gene calls are TRBV3-1 (or the pseudogene TRBV3-2) and TRBJ2-7, with 12 bases identical to TRBD2. V gave up 5 bases and J gave up 7 bases; unmatched junction bases: 9. The V gene's germline CDR1 is LGHDT and CDR2 YNNKEL (reference sequence). This CDR3 contains 15 residues. The CDR3 sequence is CASSLPSGRAGEQYF. The CDR3 nucleotides are TGTGCCAGCAGCTTACCTAGCGGGAGGGCGGGAGAGCAGTACTTC.

The V call is TRBV28, the J call TRBJ2-7; 8 positions agree with TRBD2. The CDR3 extends over 13 amino acids. Looked up from germline, CDR1 is MDHEN and CDR2 is SYDVKM. The V gene end was trimmed by 6 bases and the J gene end by 4 bases; junction bases not matched to a gene: 5. The CDR3 loop is CASSPAGGYEQYF. DNA for the CDR3: TGTGCCAGCAGCCCGGCGGGAGGTTACGAGCAGTACTTC.

The chain carries TRBV27 and TRBJ2-7, with 8 bases matching TRBD1. Per germline, CDR1 MNHEY and CDR2 SMNVEV (reference sequence). The junction had 6 bases not matched to a gene; V was cut back by 2 bases and J by 3 bases. This CDR3 comprises 15 residues. Here the CDR3 DNA reads TGTGCCAGCAGTTTAAGGAGACAGGGGATCTACGAGCAGTACTTC. Its protein product is CASSLRRQGIYEQYF.

The V call is TRBV18, the J call TRBJ2-2, with TRBD2 identical over 10 bases. This CDR3 has 16 residues. CDR1 and CDR2 (germline): KGHSH, LQKENI. Trimming at V came to 6 bases and at J to 3 bases, leaving 7 bases not matched to a gene. The CDR3 DNA follows: TGTGCCAGCTCGCGGTTAGCGGGAGGCTACACCGGGGAGCTGTTTTTT. This gives the protein CASSRLAGGYTGELFF.

The rearrangement uses TRBV9 and TRBJ1-4, with D unclear. Trimming cost V 4 bases and J 2 bases, with 9 bases left between them. The CDR3 is 14 residues long. Germline V gene sequence: CDR1 SGDLS, CDR2 YYNGEE. CDR3: CASSLRPTNEKLFF. The CDR3 coding sequence is TGTGCCAGCAGCCTTCGTCCCACTAATGAAAAACTGTTTTTT.

This rearrangement joins TRBV5-1 to TRBJ2-1; 8 nucleotides line up with TRBD2. This CDR3 has 16 residues. Trimming removed 4 bases from V and 0 bases from J; junction bases left unmatched: 6. CDR1 and CDR2 (germline): SGHRS, YFSETQ. As DNA, the CDR3 is TGCGCCAGCAGCATAGTAACTAGCGGCTCCTACAATGAGCAGTTCTTC. Translated, it gives CASSIVTSGSYNEQFF.

The chain has TRBV3-1 (or the pseudogene TRBV3-2) and TRBJ2-2, with D possibly being TRBD2 (6 bases). CDR1 and CDR2 from the germline V gene are LGHDT and YNNKEL (reference sequence). The CDR3 totals 17 residues. The V end was cut by 0 bases, the J end by 5 bases, with 16 bases between. CDR3 loop: CASSQDREWPRTGELFF. CDR3 DNA: TGTGCCAGCAGCCAAGATCGGGAGTGGCCGAGAACCGGGGAGCTGTTTTTT.

The genes are TRBV7-5 and TRBJ2-7; the table's D call, TRBD2, has no DNA check behind it. TRBV7-5 is reported as a pseudogene. The CDR3 consists of 14 residues. The CDR3 nucleotides are TGTGTCAGAAGCTTAACACAGCGACCGAGCGGGCAGTACTTC. Protein: CVRSLTQRPSGQYF.

In DNA form, the CDR3 reads TGTGCCAGCAGTCACCGGGGGGGGGCAGGGGAGACCCAGTACTTC. This codes for CASSHRGGAGETQYF. The rearrangement uses TRBV6-6 and TRBJ2-5, with 8 nucleotides matching TRBD2. V was clipped by 5 bases and J by 5 bases; unmatched bases: 10. Germline-derived CDR1 and CDR2 are MNHNY and SVGAGI (reference sequence). This CDR3 has 15 amino acids.

V usage is TRBV24-1 and J usage is TRBJ2-5; tentative D call: TRBD2 (6 bases). Germline V gene sequence: CDR1 KGHDR, CDR2 SFDVKD. This CDR3 is built from 16 residues. V lost 5 bases and J lost 5, with 20 bases in between. The CDR3, as DNA: TGTGCCACCAGTGCCGGGGGTTCGGGGCTGCGGGAGACCCAGTACTTC. This gives the protein CATSAGGSGLRETQYF.

This chain uses TRBV30 with TRBJ1-5, with a weak D call TRBD1 (5 bases). The V gene's germline CDR1 is GTSNPN and CDR2 SVGIG (reference sequence). CDR3 length: 14 residues. Trimming shortened V by 2 bases and J by 5 bases, and 13 bases separated the two germline ends. CDR3 residues: CAWSPWGGDQPQHF. The CDR3 DNA is TGTGCCTGGAGTCCCTGGGGGGGGGATCAGCCCCAGCATTTT.

The chain links TRBV5-1 to TRBJ1-1, with a tentative D call TRBD1 (5 bases). CDR1 and CDR2 (germline): SGHRS, YFSETQ. The ends were cut back, 4 bases at V and 10 bases at J, with 17 bases in the middle. The CDR3 covers 13 residues. The CDR3 DNA is TGCGCCAGCAGCATGTCGAAAGGGGAGGCAGCTTTCTTT. Its protein is CASSMSKGEAAFF.

The chain has TRBV29-1 and TRBJ1-3, with 8 bases aligning to TRBD1. Germline V gene data show CDR1 as SQVTM and CDR2 as ANQGSEA. V shed 4 bases, J shed 2 bases, and the junction held 4 bases outside the gene matches. This CDR3 spans 14 amino acids. The CDR3: CSVVAGGTGNTIYF. As DNA, the CDR3 is TGCAGCGTTGTCGCAGGGGGCACTGGAAACACCATATATTTT.

The chain carries TRBV3-1 (or the pseudogene TRBV3-2) and TRBJ1-1, with 12 bases lining up with TRBD1. The CDR3 covers 18 residues. Germline lookup yields CDR1 LGHDT and CDR2 YNNKEL (reference sequence). The trim removed 4 bases at V and 0 bases at J, leaving 9 bases unmatched. The DNA of the CDR3 is TGTGCCAGCAGCCTCTCCGGGACAGGGGGCATCATGAACACTGAAGCTTTCTTT. It yields the protein CASSLSGTGGIMNTEAFF.

The chain has TRBV28 and TRBJ1-6, with D possibly TRBD1 on 6 matching bases. The germline V gene has CDR1 MDHEN and CDR2 SYDVKM. There are 14 residues in the CDR3. V lost 6 bases and J 12 bases, leaving 18 bases between the germline ends. The CDR3 sequence is CASSLGGGGGPLHF. For the CDR3, the DNA is TGTGCCAGCAGCTTGGGAGGGGGGGGTGGACCCCTCCACTTT.

This chain uses TRBV5-8 with TRBJ1-5; no reliable D call. Trimming cost V 1 base and J 6 bases, with 8 bases left between them. Germline CDR1 is SGHTS and CDR2 is YDEGEE. The CDR3 length is 13 residues. The chain's CDR3 is CASSLYRVQPQHF. The CDR3 DNA reads as TGTGCCAGCAGCTTGTATCGAGTTCAGCCCCAGCATTTT.

The chain joins TRBV5-4 to TRBJ2-2; 8 nucleotides line up with TRBD2. Germline V lookup: CDR1 SGHNT, CDR2 YYREEE (reference sequence). V was pared by 0 bases and J by 4 bases, with 2 bases of the junction left unmatched. The CDR3 runs 15 residues. CDR3 sequence: CASSLGLASTGELFF. In DNA form, the CDR3 reads TGTGCCAGCAGCTTGGGACTAGCGAGCACCGGGGAGCTGTTTTTT.

This chain connects TRBV25-1 to TRBJ2-1, with TRBD1 matching 10 bases. V trimming: 2 bases; J trimming: 4 bases; junction bases outside the gene matches: 11. Germline V gene lookup returns CDR1 MGHDK and CDR2 SYGVNS. This CDR3 region has 18 residues. CDR3 sequence reads: CASSEPLRQGASYNEQFF. CDR3 bases: TGTGCCAGCAGTGAACCGCTTCGACAGGGGGCTTCGTACAATGAGCAGTTCTTC.